This T cell receptor (beta chain) derives from a study of technical replicates of blood from a handful of donors. The CDR3 covers 15 residues. V dropped 0 bases and J dropped 0 bases, with 9 bases sitting between them. Per germline, CDR1 SQVTM and CDR2 ANQGSEA. Libraries were prepared by immunoSEQ multiplex PCR; TCRdb keeps only in-frame clonotypes and omits some of them. The table includes under 95,000 clones, 95% to 98% detected once. This rearrangement joins TRBV29-1 to TRBJ2-1, with D tentatively TRBD1 (5 bases). Sequenced input: T cells isolated from PBMCs. The receptor's source is a human donor in good health. In nucleotides, the CDR3 is TGCAGCGTTGAAGATGGCCAGGGCTCCTACAATGAGCAGTTCTTC. Protein product: CSVEDGQGSYNEQFF.